Shown below are 19 T cell receptor beta chains from a single sample sequenced in a study of shared clonotypes between healthy human individuals. The data were produced by immunoSEQ multiplex PCR, yet TCRdb's version contains in-frame clones alone and is incomplete. This table holds 1.5 million to 2.5 million clones, about 95% found once. Positive CCR7 selection of CD45RO-negative cells yielded the naive CD8 cells, and terminally differentiated effector memory CD45RA+ cells were excluded. Sequenced: naive CD8+ T cells sorted from blood. These receptors came from a young man in good health.

The chain recombines TRBV2 with TRBJ2-7; 7 bases fit TRBD1. CDR1 is SNHLY, CDR2 FYNNEI, per germline. The CDR3 extends over 14 amino acids. The V and J ends lost 3 bases and 2 bases, in that order; junction bases with no gene match: 4. This CDR3 is CASSESTGAYEQYF. The CDR3, as DNA: TGTGCCAGCAGTGAGTCTACAGGGGCCTACGAGCAGTACTTC.

This clone was seen only once. The V call is TRBV2, the J call TRBJ2-7; 7 bases map to TRBD1. With V trimmed by 7 bases and J by 0 bases, 6 bases remained unmatched. The CDR3 has 14 amino acids. The V gene's germline CDR1 is SNHLY and CDR2 FYNNEI. This CDR3 reads CASTRDSFSYEQYF. CDR3 nucleotide sequence: TGTGCCAGCACAAGGGACAGCTTCTCCTACGAGCAGTACTTC.

Regarding this clone: An end of the junction does not agree with germline; a read error may underlie this. The rearrangement uses TRBV7-7 and TRBJ2-5; no reliable D call. The CDR3 length is 15 residues. CDR1 is SSHAT, CDR2 FNYEAQ, per germline (reference sequence). CDR3 protein: CASSLVPNGPETQYF. CDR3 nucleotide sequence: TGTGCTAGCAGCTTAGTTCCTAATGGGCCGGAGACCCAGTACTTC.

The J gene is TRBJ1-1, the V gene TRBV28; no reliable D call. Germline lookup yields CDR1 MDHEN and CDR2 SYDVKM. Trimming left V 3 bases short and J 3 bases short, with 5 bases between. The CDR3 runs to 12 residues. The CDR3 bases are TGTGCCAGCAGTTTTTGGCACACTGAAGCTTTCTTT. Translation: CASSFWHTEAFF.

The rearrangement joins TRBV7-9 to TRBJ2-5, with D possibly being TRBD2 (5 bases). Between the trimmed V and J ends, which lost 4 bases and 4 bases, there was a span of 16 bases. The length of the CDR3 is 15 residues. Germline lookup yields CDR1 SEHNR and CDR2 FQNEAQ (reference sequence). The CDR3 region is CASSSGRSRVETQYF. The CDR3 bases are TGTGCCAGCAGCTCCGGTCGGTCGAGGGTAGAGACCCAGTACTTC.

This chain's CDR3 is CASSQGLAGSLVPDTQYF. The CDR3 DNA sequence: TGCGCCAGCAGCCAAGGGCTAGCGGGTAGTCTTGTACCAGATACGCAGTATTTT. This chain uses TRBV4-1 with TRBJ2-3, with 8 nucleotides matching TRBD2. Unmatched junction bases numbered 13, after V lost 1 base and J lost 4 bases. The CDR3 extends over 18 amino acids. Germline lookup yields CDR1 MGHRA and CDR2 YSYEKL.

This clone was counted once. V usage is TRBV11-2 and J usage is TRBJ2-7; D gene uncertain. The germline V and J ends were trimmed by 8 bases and 0 bases, with 11 bases remaining between them. The CDR3 sequence is 13 residues long. Looked up from germline, CDR1 is SGHAT and CDR2 is FQNNGV. The CDR3 loop is CASRKVSSYEQYF. The CDR3 DNA follows: TGTGCCAGCCGAAAGGTTAGCTCCTACGAGCAGTACTTC.

CDR3 region: CASSWVTGEGSYEQYF. The CDR3 DNA follows: TGTGCCAGCAGTTGGGTTACAGGGGAGGGCTCCTACGAGCAGTACTTC. The genes are TRBV6-5 and TRBJ2-7; D tentatively fits TRBD1 or TRBD2 (7 bases each). CDR1 MNHEY and CDR2 SVGAGI come from the germline V gene. The CDR3 is made up of 16 amino acids. Trimming took off 4 bases at V and 0 bases at J, with 16 bases between the two ends.

This chain joins TRBV10-2 and TRBJ1-2; a possible D gene is TRBD1 (5 bases). The germline V and J ends were trimmed by 4 bases and 6 bases, with 18 bases remaining between them. The CDR3 covers 15 residues. The germline CDR1 and CDR2 sequences are WSHSY and SAAADI. CDR3 in amino acids: CASSVGRGEADGYTF. The CDR3 DNA sequence: TGCGCCAGCAGTGTAGGGAGGGGAGAGGCGGATGGCTACACCTTC.

The V call is TRBV4-3, the J call TRBJ2-2; D unresolved. CDR1 LGHNA and CDR2 YSLEER come from the germline V gene. Between the trimmed V and J ends, which lost 3 bases and 5 bases, there was a span of 10 bases. This CDR3 has 14 residues. The CDR3 is CASSQGSSTGELFF. As DNA, the CDR3 is TGCGCCAGCAGCCAGGGCAGCAGTACCGGGGAGCTGTTTTTT.

DNA for the CDR3: TGTGCCAGCAGTTTGTACGGTGAAACCGGGGAGCTGTTTTTT. It translates to CASSLYGETGELFF. This chain joins TRBV6-6 and TRBJ2-2; D uncertain. The CDR3 has 14 amino acids. With 4 bases removed from V and 5 bases from J, the gap between germline ends came to 11 bases. CDR1 and CDR2 from the germline V gene are MNHNY and SVGAGI (reference sequence).

V is TRBV11-1 and J is TRBJ2-3, with a possible D match to TRBD2 (5 bases). Germline V gives CDR1 SGHAT, CDR2 FQDESV (reference sequence). V dropped 4 bases and J dropped 3 bases, with 11 bases sitting between them. This CDR3 has 14 amino acids. The DNA for the CDR3 is TGTGCCAGCAGCTATTTTCCGGGGACAGATACGCAGTATTTT. Translating it yields CASSYFPGTDTQYF.

The chain recombines TRBV9 with TRBJ2-5, with TRBD2 identical over 7 bases. Germline CDR1 is SGDLS and CDR2 is YYNGEE. This CDR3 comprises 17 residues. V gave up 0 bases and J gave up 1 base; unmatched junction bases: 9. The CDR3 region has the DNA TGTGCCAGCAGCGTAGAAGTAGCGGGCCGCCCCCAAGAGACCCAGTACTTC. Its protein product is CASSVEVAGRPQETQYF. Looking up the rest from reference TRBV9 and TRBJ2-5 gives the full variable domain: DSGVTQTPKHLITATGQRVTLRCSPRSGDLSVYWYQQSLDQGLQFLIQYYNGEERAKGNILERFSAQQFPDLHSELNLSSLELGDSALYFCASSVEVAGRPQETQYFGPGTRLLVL.

This clone was seen only once. The chain links TRBV6-1 to TRBJ2-7; no clear D. The CDR3 is 13 residues long. The ends were cut back, 2 bases at V and 4 bases at J, with 9 bases in the middle. Germline assignment: CDR1 MNHNS and CDR2 SASEGT. The CDR3 loop is CASSEPGWYEQYF. The CDR3 DNA is TGTGCCAGCAGTGAACCCGGCTGGTACGAGCAGTACTTC.

CDR3 sequence: CASRQTGPYTEAFF. CDR3 bases: TGTGCCAGCAGACAAACAGGTCCTTACACTGAAGCTTTCTTT. V and J are TRBV6-5 and TRBJ1-1; D perhaps matches TRBD1 (5 bases). The V gene's germline CDR1 is MNHEY and CDR2 SVGAGI. This CDR3 has 14 residues. V lost 6 bases, J lost 3 bases, and 14 bases lay in between.

The chain has TRBV7-9 and TRBJ1-2; 9 bases map to TRBD1. V lost 2 bases, J lost 6 bases, and 10 bases stayed unmatched. CDR1 SEHNR and CDR2 FQNEAQ come from the germline V gene (reference sequence). CDR3 length equals 16 residues. The DNA for the CDR3 is TGTGCCAGCAGCTTAAACCCGGGACAGGGATCTCATGGCTACACCTTC. Translated: CASSLNPGQGSHGYTF.

V is TRBV30 and J is TRBJ2-2, with 8 bases lining up with TRBD2. The germline CDR1 and CDR2 sequences are GTSNPN and SVGIG (reference sequence). The CDR3 has 14 residues. Unmatched junction bases numbered 5, after V lost 0 bases and J lost 8 bases. The chain's CDR3 is CAWSVAGGPGELFF. As DNA, the CDR3 is TGTGCCTGGAGTGTGGCGGGGGGCCCAGGGGAGCTGTTTTTT.

Points on this clone: Other DNA sequences in the same sample also yield this CDR3. The V and J genes are TRBV27 and TRBJ1-5; 8 nucleotides align to TRBD1. The trim removed 5 bases at V and 0 bases at J, leaving 0 bases unmatched. Germline V CDR1 and CDR2: MNHEY, SMNVEV (reference sequence). The CDR3 has 14 amino acids. Written as DNA, the CDR3 is TGTGCCAGCAGTACAGGGGGTAGCAATCAGCCCCAGCATTTT. This codes for CASSTGGSNQPQHF.

The V gene is TRBV11-2, the J gene TRBJ2-5; 7 bases map to TRBD2. The CDR3 sequence is 15 residues long. With 1 base clipped from V and 2 bases from J, the junction kept 4 bases outside the gene matches. CDR1 SGHAT and CDR2 FQNNGV come from the germline V gene. The CDR3 is CASSLGGGTQETQYF. The CDR3 coding sequence is TGTGCCAGCAGCTTAGGGGGGGGAACGCAAGAGACCCAGTACTTC. The variable domain in full, completed from reference TRBV11-2 and TRBJ2-5, reads EAGVAQSPRYKIIEKRQSVAFWCNPISGHATLYWYQQILGQGPKLLIQFQNNGVVDDSQLPKDRFSAERLKGVDSTLKIQPAKLEDSAVYLCASSLGGGTQETQYFGPGTRLLVL.